The 5 T cell receptor beta chains in this list originate from one sample, sequenced in a study of sequential checkpoint blockade in melanoma (dated by TCRdb to between 2018 and 2020). The treatment or condition label for this specimen denotes: randomized to nivolumab then ipilimumab (arm A) or the reverse (arm B). Library generation was performed with the immunoSEQ multiplex PCR assay. TCRdb carries this immuneACCESS record with in-frame sequences only. Its versions omit some clonotypes, under half of them owing to an unresolved V gene in the studies checked, with the rest unexplained. The sample includes tens of thousands of clones, with around 86% observed a single time. The ten largest clones take up roughly 30% of the sample. Material: CD8+ T cells sorted from blood (inferred from file names), obtained from a patient given nivolumab and ipilimumab in sequence. The source of these receptors is a human donor with melanoma.

The chain recombines TRBV28 with TRBJ1-4; D unresolved. The CDR3 contains 14 residues. V lost 5 bases, J lost 0 bases, and 7 bases lay in between. From germline, CDR1 is MDHEN and CDR2 SYDVKM. In DNA form, the CDR3 reads TGTGCCAGCAGTGATCTAACAACTAATGAAAAACTGTTTTTT. Amino acid sequence: CASSDLTTNEKLFF.

This clone was picked up one time. V and J are TRBV5-6 and TRBJ2-5; D is possibly TRBD2 (5 bases). The CDR3 is 13 amino acids. Trimming stripped 4 bases from V and 1 base from J, with 8 bases between. Per germline, CDR1 SGHDT and CDR2 YYEEEE. CDR3 bases: TGTGCCAGCAGCCGGGGAGCCCAAGAGACCCAGTACTTC. Translation gives CASSRGAQETQYF.

CDR3: CASSFGQGGANVLTF. The CDR3 bases are TGTGCCAGCAGTTTTGGACAGGGTGGGGCCAACGTCCTGACTTTC. The chain uses TRBV6-6 and TRBJ2-6; TRBD1 agrees at 8 bases. With V trimmed by 4 bases and J by 3 bases, 2 bases remained unmatched. Germline assignment: CDR1 MNHNY and CDR2 SVGAGI (reference sequence). The CDR3 extends over 15 amino acids.

V is TRBV16 and J is TRBJ2-1; TRBD2 aligns across 11 bases. The CDR3 loop spans 15 amino acids. V lost 3 bases, J lost 7 bases, and 5 bases stayed unmatched. Looked up from germline, CDR1 is KGHSY and CDR2 is FQNENV. The CDR3 loop reads CASSQAGLAVNEQFF. CDR3 in DNA: TGTGCCAGCAGCCAGGCGGGACTAGCGGTAAATGAGCAGTTCTTC. The variable domain in full, with the rest retrieved from reference TRBV16 and TRBJ2-1, is GEEVAQTPKHLVRGEGQKAKLYCAPIKGHSYVFWYQQVLKNEFKFLISFQNENVFDETGMPKERFSAKCLPNSPCSLEIQATKLEDSAVYFCASSQAGLAVNEQFFGPGTRLTVL.

V usage is TRBV19 and J usage is TRBJ1-2; D gene uncertain. V lost 5 bases and J lost 3, with 16 bases in between. The CDR3 consists of 15 residues. Germline values: CDR1 LNHDA, CDR2 SQIVND (reference sequence). The CDR3 DNA reads TGTGCCAGTAGTCATACAGCCGGGCGGGACTATGGCTACACCTTC. Its translation: CASSHTAGRDYGYTF.